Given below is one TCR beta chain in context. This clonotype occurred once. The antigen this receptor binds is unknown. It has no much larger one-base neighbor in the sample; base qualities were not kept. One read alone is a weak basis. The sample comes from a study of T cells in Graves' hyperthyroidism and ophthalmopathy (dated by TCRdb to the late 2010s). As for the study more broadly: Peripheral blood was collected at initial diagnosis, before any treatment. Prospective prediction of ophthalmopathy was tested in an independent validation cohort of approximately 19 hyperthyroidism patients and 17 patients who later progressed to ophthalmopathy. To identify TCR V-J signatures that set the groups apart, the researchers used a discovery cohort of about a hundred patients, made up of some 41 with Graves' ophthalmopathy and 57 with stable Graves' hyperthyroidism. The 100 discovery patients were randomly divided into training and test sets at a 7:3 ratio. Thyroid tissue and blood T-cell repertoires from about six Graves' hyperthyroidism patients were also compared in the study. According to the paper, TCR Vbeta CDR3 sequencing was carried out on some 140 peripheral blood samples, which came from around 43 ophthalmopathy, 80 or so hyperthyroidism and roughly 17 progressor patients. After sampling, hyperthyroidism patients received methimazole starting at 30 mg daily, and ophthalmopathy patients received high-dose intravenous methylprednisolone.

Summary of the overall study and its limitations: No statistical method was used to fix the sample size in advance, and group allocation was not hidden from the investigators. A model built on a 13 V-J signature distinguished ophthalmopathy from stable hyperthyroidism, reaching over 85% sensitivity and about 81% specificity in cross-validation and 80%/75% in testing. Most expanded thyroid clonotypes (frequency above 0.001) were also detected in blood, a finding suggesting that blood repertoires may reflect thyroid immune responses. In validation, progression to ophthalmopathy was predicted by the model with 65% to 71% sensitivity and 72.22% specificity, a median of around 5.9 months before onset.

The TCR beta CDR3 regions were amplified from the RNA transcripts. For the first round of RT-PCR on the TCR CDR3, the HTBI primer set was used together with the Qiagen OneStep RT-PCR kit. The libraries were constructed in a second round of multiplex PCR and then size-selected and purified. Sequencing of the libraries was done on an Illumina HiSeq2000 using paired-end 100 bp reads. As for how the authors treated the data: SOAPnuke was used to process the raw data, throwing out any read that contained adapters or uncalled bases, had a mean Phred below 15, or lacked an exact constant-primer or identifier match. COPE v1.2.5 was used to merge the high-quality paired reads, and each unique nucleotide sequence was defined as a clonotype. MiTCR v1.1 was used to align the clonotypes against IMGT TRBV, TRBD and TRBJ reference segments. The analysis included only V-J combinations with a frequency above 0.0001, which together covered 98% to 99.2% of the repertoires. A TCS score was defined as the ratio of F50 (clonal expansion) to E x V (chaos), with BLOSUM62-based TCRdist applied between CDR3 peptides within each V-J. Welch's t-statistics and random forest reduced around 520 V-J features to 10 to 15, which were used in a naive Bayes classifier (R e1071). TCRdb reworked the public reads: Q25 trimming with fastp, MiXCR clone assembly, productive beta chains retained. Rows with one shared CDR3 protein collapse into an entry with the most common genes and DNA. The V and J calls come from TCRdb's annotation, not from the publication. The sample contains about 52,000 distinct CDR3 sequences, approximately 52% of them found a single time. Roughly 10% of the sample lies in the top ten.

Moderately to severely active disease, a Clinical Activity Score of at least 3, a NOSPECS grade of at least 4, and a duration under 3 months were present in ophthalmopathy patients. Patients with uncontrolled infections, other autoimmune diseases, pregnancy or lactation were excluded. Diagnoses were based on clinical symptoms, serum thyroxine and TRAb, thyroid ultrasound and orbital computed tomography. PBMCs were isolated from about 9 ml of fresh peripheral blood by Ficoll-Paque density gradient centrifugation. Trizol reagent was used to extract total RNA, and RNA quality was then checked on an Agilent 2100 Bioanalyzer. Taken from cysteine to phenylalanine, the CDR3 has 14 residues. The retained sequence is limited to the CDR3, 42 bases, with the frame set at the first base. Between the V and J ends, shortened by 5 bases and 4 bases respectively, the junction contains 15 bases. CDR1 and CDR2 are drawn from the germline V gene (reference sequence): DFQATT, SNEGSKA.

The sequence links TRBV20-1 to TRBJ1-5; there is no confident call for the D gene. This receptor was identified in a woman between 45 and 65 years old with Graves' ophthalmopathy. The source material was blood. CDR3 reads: CSASPPAGNQPQHF. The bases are TGCAGTGCTTCACCACCGGCGGGTAATCAGCCCCAGCATTTT.